The clone carrying this T cell receptor (beta chain) has only one observation. The assay was immunoSEQ multiplex PCR, and TCRdb's table has in-frame clones only and misses some. The sample records roughly 120,000 clones, 90% to 95% being singletons. Trimming cost V 7 bases and J 5 bases; bases outside gene matches: 8. This CDR3 is built from 14 residues. In germline, CDR1 is SGHDT, CDR2 YYEEEE. The data were taken from a study of human thymus T cells. Resections from corrective heart surgery provided thymus tissue. The chain uses TRBV5-6 and TRBJ2-5, with 10 bases identical to TRBD2. Sequencing was performed on thymus tissue. This clonotype originated in a boy under three years old with a congenital heart defect but otherwise immunologically healthy. The CDR3 here is CASQPGLAVETQYF. CDR3 bases: TGTGCCAGCCAACCTGGACTAGCGGTGGAGACCCAGTACTTC.